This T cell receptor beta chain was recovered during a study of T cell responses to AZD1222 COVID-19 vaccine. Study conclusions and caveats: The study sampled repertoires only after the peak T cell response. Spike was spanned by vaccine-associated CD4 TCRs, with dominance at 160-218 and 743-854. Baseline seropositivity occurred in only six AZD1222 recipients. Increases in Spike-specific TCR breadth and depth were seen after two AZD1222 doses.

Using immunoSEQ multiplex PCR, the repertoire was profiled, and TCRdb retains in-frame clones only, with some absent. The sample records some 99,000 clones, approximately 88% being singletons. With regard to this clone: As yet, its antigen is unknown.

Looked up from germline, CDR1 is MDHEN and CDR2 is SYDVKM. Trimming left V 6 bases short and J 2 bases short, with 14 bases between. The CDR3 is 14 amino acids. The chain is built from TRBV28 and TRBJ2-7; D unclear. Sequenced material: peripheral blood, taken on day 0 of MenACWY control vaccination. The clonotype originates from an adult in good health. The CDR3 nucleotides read TGTGCCAGCAGGGACCGAACAAAAACCTACGAGCAGTACTTC. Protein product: CASRDRTKTYEQYF.